This record covers a single T cell receptor (beta chain). Antigen specificity is unknown. The donors were adults (healthy and HIV-negative) with no recent acute infections or vaccinations. It was at deep level that the assay was run. Measured with immunoSEQ multiplex PCR; TCRdb has only the in-frame clones, and not every one. The table shows roughly 510,000 clones, with roughly 79% occurring only once. The data were taken from a study of shared clonotypes between healthy human individuals. General study results and limits: The study drew on few donors, limiting represented genetic and exposure-history diversity.

This receptor was obtained from a middle-aged woman in good health. Some clones in this sample may be carry-over from other donors' samples. The sample taken for sequencing was PBMCs.

This CDR3 reads CSVDRPPGGQETQYF. CDR3 in DNA: TGCAGCGTTGACCGACCCCCAGGGGGTCAAGAGACCCAGTACTTC. V usage is TRBV29-1 and J usage is TRBJ2-5; 7 nucleotides line up with TRBD1. There are 15 residues in the CDR3. CDR1 and CDR2 (germline): SQVTM, ANQGSEA. Trimming took 3 bases from V and 2 from J; bases not matched to a gene: 9.